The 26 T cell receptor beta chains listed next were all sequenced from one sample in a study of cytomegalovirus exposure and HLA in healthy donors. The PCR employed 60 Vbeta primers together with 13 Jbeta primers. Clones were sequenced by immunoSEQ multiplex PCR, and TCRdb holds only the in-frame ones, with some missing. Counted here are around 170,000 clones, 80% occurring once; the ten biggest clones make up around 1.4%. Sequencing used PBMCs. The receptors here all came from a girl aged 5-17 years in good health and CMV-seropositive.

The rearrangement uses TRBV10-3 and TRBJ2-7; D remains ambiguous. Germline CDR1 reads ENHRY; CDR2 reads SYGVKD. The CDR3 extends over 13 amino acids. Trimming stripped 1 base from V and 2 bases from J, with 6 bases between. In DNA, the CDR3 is TGTGCCATCAGTGAGTTCCCAACCTACGAGCAGTACTTC. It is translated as CAISEFPTYEQYF.

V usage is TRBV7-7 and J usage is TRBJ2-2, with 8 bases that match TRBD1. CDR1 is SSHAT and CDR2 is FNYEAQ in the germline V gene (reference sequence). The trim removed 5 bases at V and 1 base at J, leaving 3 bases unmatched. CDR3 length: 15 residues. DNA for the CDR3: TGTGCCAGCAGCGTGGGACAGGAGAACACCGGGGAGCTGTTTTTT. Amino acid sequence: CASSVGQENTGELFF.

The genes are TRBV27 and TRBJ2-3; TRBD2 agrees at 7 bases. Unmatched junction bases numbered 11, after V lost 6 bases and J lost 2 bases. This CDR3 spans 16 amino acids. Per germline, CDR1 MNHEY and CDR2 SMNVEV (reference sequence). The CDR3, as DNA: TGTGCCAGCAGGATAGCGGGCGAGGCACTCACAGATACGCAGTATTTT. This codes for CASRIAGEALTDTQYF.

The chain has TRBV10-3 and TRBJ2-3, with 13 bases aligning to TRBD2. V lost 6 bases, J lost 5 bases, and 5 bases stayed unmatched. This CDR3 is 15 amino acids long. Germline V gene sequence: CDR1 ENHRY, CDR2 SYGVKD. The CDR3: CAIRGLAGEKDTQYF. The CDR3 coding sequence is TGTGCCATCAGAGGACTAGCGGGAGAGAAAGATACGCAGTATTTT.

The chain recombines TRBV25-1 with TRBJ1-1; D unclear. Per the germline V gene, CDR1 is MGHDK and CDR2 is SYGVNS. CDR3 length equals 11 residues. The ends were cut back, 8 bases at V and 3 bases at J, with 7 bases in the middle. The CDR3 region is CASEGYTEAFF. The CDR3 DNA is TGTGCCAGCGAGGGCTACACTGAAGCTTTCTTT.

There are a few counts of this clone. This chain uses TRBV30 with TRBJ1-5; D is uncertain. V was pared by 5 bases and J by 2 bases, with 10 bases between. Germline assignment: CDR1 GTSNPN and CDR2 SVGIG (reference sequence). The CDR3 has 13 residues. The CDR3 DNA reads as TGTGCCTGGGGACTATCAGGCAATCAGCCCCAGCATTTT. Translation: CAWGLSGNQPQHF.

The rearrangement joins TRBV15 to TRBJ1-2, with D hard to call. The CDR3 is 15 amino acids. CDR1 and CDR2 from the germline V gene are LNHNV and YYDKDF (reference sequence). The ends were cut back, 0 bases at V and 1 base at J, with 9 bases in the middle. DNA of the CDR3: TGTGCCACCAGCAGAGAAGACGCGGTTAACTATGGCTACACCTTC. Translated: CATSREDAVNYGYTF.

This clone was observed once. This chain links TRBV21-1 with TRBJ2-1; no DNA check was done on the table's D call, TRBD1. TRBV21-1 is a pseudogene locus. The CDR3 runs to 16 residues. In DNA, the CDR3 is TGTGCCAGCAGCAAAAATTGGCAGGGGACCTACAATGAGCAGTTCTTC. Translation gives CASSKNWQGTYNEQFF.

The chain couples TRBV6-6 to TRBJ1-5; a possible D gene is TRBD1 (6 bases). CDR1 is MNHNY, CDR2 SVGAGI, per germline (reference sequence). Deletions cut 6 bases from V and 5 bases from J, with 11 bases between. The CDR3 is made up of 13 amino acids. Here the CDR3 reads CASRWDIDQPQHF. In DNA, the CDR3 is TGTGCCAGCAGATGGGACATCGATCAGCCCCAGCATTTT.

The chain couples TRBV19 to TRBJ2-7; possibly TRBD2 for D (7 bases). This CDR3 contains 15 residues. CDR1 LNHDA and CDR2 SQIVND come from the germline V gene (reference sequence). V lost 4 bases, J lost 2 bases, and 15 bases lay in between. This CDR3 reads CASSRALGGAYEQYF. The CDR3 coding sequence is TGTGCCAGTAGTAGGGCCCTAGGGGGGGCCTACGAGCAGTACTTC. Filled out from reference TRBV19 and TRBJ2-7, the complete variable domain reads DGGITQSPKYLFRKEGQNVTLSCEQNLNHDAMYWYRQDPGQGLRLIYYSQIVNDFQKGDIAEGYSVSREKKESFPLTVTSAQKNPTAFYLCASSRALGGAYEQYFGPGTRLTVT.

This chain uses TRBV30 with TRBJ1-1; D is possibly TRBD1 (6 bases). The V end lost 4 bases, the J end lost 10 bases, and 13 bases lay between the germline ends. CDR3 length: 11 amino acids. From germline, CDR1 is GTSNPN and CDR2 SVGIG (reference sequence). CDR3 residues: CAWIQGLRAFF. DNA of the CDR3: TGTGCCTGGATCCAGGGGTTGCGAGCTTTCTTT.

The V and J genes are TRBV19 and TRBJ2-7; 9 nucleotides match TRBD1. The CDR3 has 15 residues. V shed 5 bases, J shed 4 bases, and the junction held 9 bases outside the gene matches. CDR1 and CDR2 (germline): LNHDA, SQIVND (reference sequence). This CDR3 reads CASSYSGTGQYEQYF. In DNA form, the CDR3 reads TGTGCCAGTAGTTACTCCGGGACAGGGCAATACGAGCAGTACTTC.

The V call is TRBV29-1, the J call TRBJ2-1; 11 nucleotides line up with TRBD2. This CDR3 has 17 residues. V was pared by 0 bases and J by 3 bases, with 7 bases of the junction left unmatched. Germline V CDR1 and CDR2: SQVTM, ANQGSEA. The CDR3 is CSVEDPPGLAVYNEQFF. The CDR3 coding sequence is TGCAGCGTTGAAGATCCTCCGGGACTAGCGGTCTACAATGAGCAGTTCTTC.

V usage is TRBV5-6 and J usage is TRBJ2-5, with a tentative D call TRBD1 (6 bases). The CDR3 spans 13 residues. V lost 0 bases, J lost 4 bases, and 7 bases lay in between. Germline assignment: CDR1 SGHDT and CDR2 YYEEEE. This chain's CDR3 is CASSLEQGETQYF. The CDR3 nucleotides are TGTGCCAGCAGCTTGGAACAGGGAGAGACCCAGTACTTC.

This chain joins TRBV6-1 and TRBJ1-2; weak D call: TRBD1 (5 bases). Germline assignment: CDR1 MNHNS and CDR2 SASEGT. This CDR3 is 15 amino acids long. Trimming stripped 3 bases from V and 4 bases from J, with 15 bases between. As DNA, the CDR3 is TGTGCCAGCAGTGACCGCGACAGTTACCTCTATGGCTACACCTTC. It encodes CASSDRDSYLYGYTF.

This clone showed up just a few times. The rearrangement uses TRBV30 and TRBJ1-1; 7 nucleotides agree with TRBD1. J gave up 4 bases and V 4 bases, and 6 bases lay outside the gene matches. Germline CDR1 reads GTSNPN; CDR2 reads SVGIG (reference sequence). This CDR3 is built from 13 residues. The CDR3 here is CAWIMTGSTEAFF. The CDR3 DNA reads TGTGCCTGGATTATGACAGGGAGCACTGAAGCTTTCTTT.

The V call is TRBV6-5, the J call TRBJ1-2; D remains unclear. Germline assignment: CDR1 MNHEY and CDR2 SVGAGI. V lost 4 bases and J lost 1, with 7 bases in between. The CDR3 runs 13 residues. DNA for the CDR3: TGTGCCAGCAGTTCGGGGTTTAACTATGGCTACACCTTC. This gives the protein CASSSGFNYGYTF.

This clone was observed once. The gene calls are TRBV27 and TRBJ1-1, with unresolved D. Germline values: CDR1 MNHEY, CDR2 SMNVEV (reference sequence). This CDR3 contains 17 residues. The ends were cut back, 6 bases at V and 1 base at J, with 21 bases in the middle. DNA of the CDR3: TGTGCCAGCAGACGAATCTATCGAAATGGGCCGAACACTGAAGCTTTCTTT. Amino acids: CASRRIYRNGPNTEAFF.

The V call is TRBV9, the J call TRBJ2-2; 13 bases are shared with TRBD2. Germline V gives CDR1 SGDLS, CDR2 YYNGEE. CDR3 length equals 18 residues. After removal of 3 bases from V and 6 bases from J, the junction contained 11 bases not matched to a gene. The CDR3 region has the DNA TGTGCCAGCAGCGCGCCTGGACTAGCGGGAGCTGTGGCCGGGGAGCTGTTTTTT. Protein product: CASSAPGLAGAVAGELFF.

CDR3 DNA: TGTGCCAGCTCACTCGCGGACTATGGCTACACCTTC. Translated, it gives CASSLADYGYTF. The rearrangement joins TRBV18 to TRBJ1-2; no firm D call. The CDR3 sequence is 12 residues long. Germline CDR1 is KGHSH and CDR2 is LQKENI. Deletions cut 4 bases from V and 3 bases from J, with 6 bases between.

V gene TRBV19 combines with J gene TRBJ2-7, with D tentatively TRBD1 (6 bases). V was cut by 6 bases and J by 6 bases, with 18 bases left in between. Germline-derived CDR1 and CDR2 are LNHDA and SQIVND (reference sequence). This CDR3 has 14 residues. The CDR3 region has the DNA TGTGCCAGTAGCCGGCAGGACAGTTCCCGCGAGCAGTACTTC. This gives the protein CASSRQDSSREQYF.

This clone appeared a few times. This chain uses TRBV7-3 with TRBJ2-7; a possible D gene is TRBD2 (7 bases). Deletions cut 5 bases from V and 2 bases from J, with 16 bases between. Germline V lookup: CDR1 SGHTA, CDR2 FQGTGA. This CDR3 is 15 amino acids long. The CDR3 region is CASSQGSAGAYEQYF. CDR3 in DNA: TGTGCCAGCAGCCAGGGGTCGGCGGGAGCCTACGAGCAGTACTTC.

CDR3 sequence (DNA): TGTGCCAGCAGTTTACGCCAGGGGGCGTCCTACGAGCAGTACTTC. Translated: CASSLRQGASYEQYF. The J gene is TRBJ2-7, the V gene TRBV27; 8 bases are shared with TRBD1. Germline CDR1 MNHEY, CDR2 SMNVEV (reference sequence). The CDR3 runs 15 residues. J was trimmed by 1 base and V by 2 bases; bases with no gene match: 4.

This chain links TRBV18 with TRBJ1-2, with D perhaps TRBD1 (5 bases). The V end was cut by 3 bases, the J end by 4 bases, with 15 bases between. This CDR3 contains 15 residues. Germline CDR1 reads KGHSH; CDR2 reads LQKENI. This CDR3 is CASSPGRDAGYGYTF. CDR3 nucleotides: TGTGCCAGCTCACCGGGGCGGGACGCCGGCTATGGCTACACCTTC.

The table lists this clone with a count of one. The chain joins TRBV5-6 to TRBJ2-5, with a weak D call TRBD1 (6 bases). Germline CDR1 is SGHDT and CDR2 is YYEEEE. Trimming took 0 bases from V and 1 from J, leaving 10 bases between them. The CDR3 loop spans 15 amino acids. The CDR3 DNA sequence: TGTGCCAGCAGCTTGGCAGGGGAAGCCCAAGAGACCCAGTACTTC. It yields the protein CASSLAGEAQETQYF.

CDR3 sequence reads: CASTRNRGHGYTF. The CDR3 DNA reads as TGTGCCAGTACCCGGAACAGGGGTCATGGCTACACCTTC. V usage is TRBV19 and J usage is TRBJ1-2; TRBD1 matches 7 bases. Germline CDR1 and CDR2: LNHDA and SQIVND (reference sequence). There are 13 residues in the CDR3. The junction had 8 bases not matched to a gene; V was cut back by 7 bases and J by 6 bases.